This record looks at one T cell receptor (beta chain) sequence and its context. With the 5' RACE reads reprocessed, TCRdb shows one record per CDR3 protein and no DNA. In all, the sample yields about 180,000 distinct CDR3 sequences. The CDR3 is made up of 14 amino acids. Germline CDR1 is DFQATT and CDR2 is SNEGSKA (reference sequence). These data originate in a study of T cells expressing NK-cell markers. Study summary: It was sorted CD3+CD56+NKG2C+, CD3+CD56+NKG2C- and CD3+CD56-NKG2C+ T cells that supplied the TCR beta repertoires.

Sequenced input: blood T cells: a sorted CD56 or NKG2C T cell subset, CD4+ or CD8+ T cells, or bulk PBMC T cells (not recorded which). This clonotype was sampled from a woman aged 18 to 69 in good health. This rearrangement joins TRBV20-1 to TRBJ1-2; without DNA, the TCRdb call of TRBD1 cannot be checked. The CDR3 region is CSARAEGGDYGYTF.